This T cell receptor beta chain was sequenced for a study of cytomegalovirus exposure and HLA in healthy donors. Notes on the study in general: In an earlier analysis, in about 530 donors, most V segments appeared productive either ~87% or ~30% of the time. For TCR beta chains, V- and J-gene trimming was later linked to a missense DCLRE1C variant.

The PCR made use of 60 Vbeta and 13 Jbeta primers. Profiled with immunoSEQ multiplex PCR; TCRdb holds only in-frame clones, not every one. The table lists more than 140,000 clones, 64% of them singletons. The CDR3 covers 16 residues. Germline CDR1 MGHRA, CDR2 YSYEKL. V lost 1 base and J 7 bases, leaving 17 bases between the germline ends. In this sample, this clone turned up a few times. The antigen remains undetermined. The chain carries TRBV4-1 and TRBJ2-1; D gene unclear. The sample consisted of PBMCs. This clonotype was obtained from a woman aged 25-40 years in good health and CMV-seropositive. DNA of the CDR3: TGCGCCAGCAGCCAAGTACGGCTAGTGGTGCTTAATGAGCAGTTCTTC. Translation gives CASSQVRLVVLNEQFF.